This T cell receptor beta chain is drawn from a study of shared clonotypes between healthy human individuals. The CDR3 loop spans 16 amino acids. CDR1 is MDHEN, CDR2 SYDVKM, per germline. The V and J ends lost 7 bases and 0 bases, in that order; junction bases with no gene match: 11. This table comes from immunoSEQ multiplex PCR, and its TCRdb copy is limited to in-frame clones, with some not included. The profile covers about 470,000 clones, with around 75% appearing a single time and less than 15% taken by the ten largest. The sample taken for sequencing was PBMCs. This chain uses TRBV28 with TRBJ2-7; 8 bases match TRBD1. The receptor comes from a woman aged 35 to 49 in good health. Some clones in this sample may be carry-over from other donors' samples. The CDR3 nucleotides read TGTGCCAGCATACGGACAGGGTATCCCCCCTCCTACGAGCAGTACTTC. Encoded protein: CASIRTGYPPSYEQYF.